The 8 T cell receptor beta chains below come from one sample, sequenced in a study of blood T cell repertoires in COVID-19. Libraries were prepared by immunoSEQ multiplex PCR; TCRdb keeps only in-frame clonotypes and omits some of them. This sample has some 320,000 clones; under 90% occur once, and the top ten carry 4.5% to 5.5%. The sample comprised PBMCs or T cells enriched from blood (not recorded which). The origin of the receptors is a man in his sixties who had recovered from COVID-19.

This clone showed up just once. The rearrangement uses TRBV6-5 and TRBJ2-7; D is perhaps TRBD2 (6 bases). This CDR3 spans 15 amino acids. Trimming removed 6 bases from V and 6 bases from J, with 21 bases in between. Germline V gene lookup returns CDR1 MNHEY and CDR2 SVGAGI. CDR3 region: CASSSPSAPGGEQYF. In DNA, the CDR3 is TGTGCCAGCAGCTCGCCTTCGGCCCCCGGGGGCGAGCAGTACTTC.

The J gene is TRBJ1-3, the V gene TRBV24-1, with TRBD1 as a possible D gene (6 bases). The CDR3 is 15 residues long. In germline, CDR1 is KGHDR, CDR2 SFDVKD. V was trimmed by 5 bases and J by 0 bases, leaving 10 bases between them. The CDR3 region has the DNA TGTGCCACCAGTGCCGCGGACAGCTCTGGAAACACCATATATTTT. Its translation: CATSAADSSGNTIYF.

In this sample, this clone turned up once. The gene calls are TRBV5-4 and TRBJ2-7; 11 nucleotides match TRBD2. J gave up 0 bases and V 4 bases, and 3 bases lay outside the gene matches. Germline CDR1 reads SGHNT; CDR2 reads YYREEE (reference sequence). This CDR3 has 15 amino acids. The chain's CDR3 is CASSRGLAASYEQYF. CDR3 nucleotide sequence: TGTGCCAGCAGCCGGGGACTAGCGGCCTCCTACGAGCAGTACTTC.

The count of this clone is one. The genes are TRBV7-9 and TRBJ1-2, with TRBD1 as a possible D gene (5 bases). V was shortened by 2 bases and J by 7 bases, with 17 bases between the two germline ends. This CDR3 contains 15 residues. Germline V gene data show CDR1 as SEHNR and CDR2 as FQNEAQ (reference sequence). CDR3 loop: CASSLRRADQGGYTF. The CDR3, as DNA: TGTGCCAGCAGCTTAAGGAGGGCTGATCAGGGTGGCTACACCTTC.

This clone was observed a single time. The genes are TRBV30 and TRBJ2-5; no reliable D call. This CDR3 has 14 residues. CDR1 and CDR2 (germline): GTSNPN, SVGIG (reference sequence). The germline V and J ends were trimmed by 0 bases and 5 bases, with 13 bases remaining between them. CDR3 sequence reads: CAWSVHPVSETQYF. The CDR3, as DNA: TGTGCCTGGAGTGTACATCCAGTATCGGAGACCCAGTACTTC.

The J gene is TRBJ1-4, the V gene TRBV28, with D unclear. The ends were cut back, 8 bases at V and 6 bases at J, with 13 bases in the middle. Per germline, CDR1 MDHEN and CDR2 SYDVKM. The CDR3 has 13 residues. This chain's CDR3 is CASSGGRDEKLFF. CDR3 nucleotides: TGTGCCAGCTCAGGAGGTCGTGATGAAAAACTGTTTTTT.

This chain joins TRBV7-2 and TRBJ2-7, with TRBD1 matching 10 bases. V shed 4 bases, J shed 5 bases, and the junction held 11 bases outside the gene matches. The germline V gene has CDR1 SGHTA and CDR2 FQGNSA. This CDR3 is built from 16 residues. The CDR3 sequence: CASSSLDRGTGDEQYF. DNA of the CDR3: TGTGCCAGCAGCTCCCTGGACAGGGGGACAGGGGACGAGCAGTACTTC.

This chain uses TRBV18 with TRBJ1-1; 7 bases line up with TRBD1. The CDR3 runs to 15 residues. V shed 0 bases and J 1 base; nucleotides not matched to a gene: 2. Germline V gives CDR1 KGHSH, CDR2 LQKENI. CDR3 sequence: CASSPPTGRNTEAFF. Here the CDR3 DNA reads TGTGCCAGCTCACCACCGACAGGGAGGAACACTGAAGCTTTCTTT.